These 30 T cell receptor beta chains came from one sample sequenced in a study of blood T cell repertoires in COVID-19. The assay was immunoSEQ multiplex PCR, and TCRdb's table has in-frame clones only and misses some. The data show a few hundred thousand clones, more than 65% seen once. Sequencing was performed on peripheral blood. The receptors come from a human donor in a cohort sampled during active COVID-19.

The chain has TRBV18 and TRBJ1-2; D gene unclear. The CDR3 is made up of 15 amino acids. The germline CDR1 and CDR2 sequences are KGHSH and LQKENI. Deletions cut 1 base from V and 7 bases from J, with 16 bases between. CDR3 nucleotide sequence: TGTGCCAGCTCACCACTACCGTCAGGTGGGCTTGGCTACACCTTC. Translated: CASSPLPSGGLGYTF.

The chain employs TRBV19 and TRBJ1-2, with a possible D match to TRBD1 (6 bases). Per germline, CDR1 LNHDA and CDR2 SQIVND (reference sequence). This CDR3 contains 17 residues. V shed 4 bases and J shed 2 bases, with 20 bases lying between them. The CDR3 spells CASSKRVEQGVNYGYTF. CDR3 bases: TGTGCCAGTAGTAAGAGGGTCGAACAGGGCGTGAACTATGGCTACACCTTC.

The chain joins TRBV11-2 to TRBJ1-1; a possible D gene is TRBD1 (6 bases). This CDR3 has 15 residues. The germline V gene has CDR1 SGHAT and CDR2 FQNNGV. Trimming removed 6 bases from V and 0 bases from J, with 14 bases in between. The CDR3 loop is CASSFGGRVNTEAFF. CDR3 coding DNA: TGTGCCAGCAGTTTCGGGGGGCGGGTGAACACTGAAGCTTTCTTT.

The chain couples TRBV20-1 to TRBJ2-7, with D possibly TRBD2 on 5 matching bases. Germline assignment: CDR1 DFQATT and CDR2 SNEGSKA (reference sequence). The V and J ends lost 3 bases and 3 bases respectively, with 9 bases between them. This CDR3 has 12 residues. CDR3 nucleotide sequence: TGCAGTGCTAGTATGGGAGACTACGAGCAGTACTTC. Translated: CSASMGDYEQYF.

The chain couples TRBV4-1 to TRBJ2-7; no clear D. V dropped 0 bases and J dropped 3 bases, with 6 bases sitting between them. The CDR3 totals 13 residues. Looked up from germline, CDR1 is MGHRA and CDR2 is YSYEKL. The CDR3 region is CASSQDTVYEQYF. CDR3 coding DNA: TGCGCCAGCAGCCAAGATACTGTCTACGAGCAGTACTTC.

The chain employs TRBV28 and TRBJ2-3; D call uncertain. The germline V gene has CDR1 MDHEN and CDR2 SYDVKM. V was shortened by 6 bases and J by 5 bases, with 9 bases between the two germline ends. This CDR3 contains 12 residues. CDR3: CASRVAGDTQYF. The CDR3 DNA sequence: TGTGCCAGCAGGGTGGCTGGAGATACGCAGTATTTT. Full variable domain (missing parts from reference TRBV28 and TRBJ2-3): DVKVTQSSRYLVKRTGEKVFLECVQDMDHENMFWYRQDPGLGLRLIYFSYDVKMKEKGDIPEGYSVSREKKERFSLILESASTNQTSMYLCASRVAGDTQYFGPGTRLTVL.

V gene TRBV19 combines with J gene TRBJ1-1; a possible D gene is TRBD1 (5 bases). Germline CDR1 is LNHDA and CDR2 is SQIVND (reference sequence). The ends were cut back, 3 bases at V and 3 bases at J, with 8 bases in the middle. This CDR3 has 13 residues. The CDR3 reads CASSMGQDTEAFF. The CDR3 nucleotides read TGTGCCAGTAGTATGGGGCAAGACACTGAAGCTTTCTTT.

V and J are TRBV6-5 and TRBJ2-5, with TRBD2 identical over 9 bases. Trimming at V came to 2 bases and at J to 1 base, leaving 2 bases not matched to a gene. This CDR3 is built from 15 residues. The germline gives CDR1 MNHEY, CDR2 SVGAGI. In nucleotides, the CDR3 is TGTGCCAGCAGTTACGCGACTAGCGGCCAAGAGACCCAGTACTTC. It translates to CASSYATSGQETQYF.

This chain uses TRBV27 with TRBJ2-1, with 10 positions matching TRBD1. The CDR3 consists of 13 residues. Germline CDR1 MNHEY, CDR2 SMNVEV (reference sequence). V lost 5 bases, J lost 7 bases, and 2 bases stayed unmatched. The CDR3, as DNA: TGTGCCAGCAGTCTGGACAGGGGGAATGAGCAGTTCTTC. It encodes CASSLDRGNEQFF.

The V and J genes are TRBV5-1 and TRBJ1-1; D not certain. Trimming removed 1 base from V and 1 base from J, with 8 bases in between. Germline V lookup: CDR1 SGHRS, CDR2 YFSETQ. The CDR3 has 14 residues. The CDR3 reads CASSLYTENTEAFF. Written as DNA, the CDR3 is TGCGCCAGCAGCTTGTATACAGAGAACACTGAAGCTTTCTTT. Supplemented by reference TRBV5-1 and TRBJ1-1, the full variable domain reads KAGVTQTPRYLIKTRGQQVTLSCSPISGHRSVSWYQQTPGQGLQFLFEYFSETQRNKGNFPGRFSGRQFSNSRSEMNVSTLELGDSALYLCASSLYTENTEAFFGQGTRLTVV.

Only a few counts were recorded for this clone. The V call is TRBV7-2, the J call TRBJ2-5; 10 nucleotides align to TRBD2. The V gene's germline CDR1 is SGHTA and CDR2 FQGNSA. The trim removed 5 bases at V and 4 bases at J, leaving 13 bases unmatched. There are 17 residues in the CDR3. DNA for the CDR3: TGTGCCAGCAGCCGGGGCGAGGGACTAGCGCAGGCAGAGACCCAGTACTTC. Its protein product is CASSRGEGLAQAETQYF. The full variable domain, its missing parts supplied by reference TRBV7-2 and TRBJ2-5, is GAGVSQSPSNKVTEKGKDVELRCDPISGHTALYWYRQSLGQGLEFLIYFQGNSAPDKSGLPSDRFSAERTGGSVSTLTIQRTQQEDSAVYLCASSRGEGLAQAETQYFGPGTRLLVL.

This chain joins TRBV27 and TRBJ2-7, with D perhaps TRBD2 (7 bases). V dropped 2 bases and J dropped 3 bases, with 11 bases sitting between them. The CDR3 has 14 amino acids. The germline CDR1 and CDR2 sequences are MNHEY and SMNVEV (reference sequence). In DNA form, the CDR3 reads TGTGCCAGCAGTTTAAAGGGGGGGTACTACGAGCAGTACTTC. Protein sequence: CASSLKGGYYEQYF.

The CDR3 loop reads CASSAARGSQETQYF. Here the CDR3 DNA reads TGTGCCAGCAGCGCCGCGCGCGGTTCACAAGAGACCCAGTACTTC. The chain carries TRBV28 and TRBJ2-5, with D hard to call. CDR3 length: 15 residues. The germline V gene encodes CDR1 MDHEN and CDR2 SYDVKM. V lost 6 bases and J 2 bases, leaving 16 bases between the germline ends.

This chain joins TRBV2 and TRBJ2-4; 7 nucleotides match TRBD1. The junction had 17 bases not matched to a gene; V was cut back by 6 bases and J by 0 bases. Per germline, CDR1 SNHLY and CDR2 FYNNEI. The CDR3 spans 19 residues. For the CDR3, the DNA is TGTGCCAGCAGGGTGCCCCCGGGACAGTCGAAGCTAGCCAAAAACATTCAGTACTTC. It codes for CASRVPPGQSKLAKNIQYF. Full variable domain (missing parts from reference TRBV2 and TRBJ2-4): EPEVTQTPSHQVTQMGQEVILRCVPISNHLYFYWYRQILGQKVEFLVSFYNNEISEKSEIFDDQFSVERPDGSNFTLKIRSTKLEDSAMYFCASRVPPGQSKLAKNIQYFGAGTRLSVL.

In regard to this clone: This may come from a read error, since a much larger clone is one base off. Other DNA variants within this sample encode the same CDR3. The chain's CDR3 is CASSRGGREQYF. The CDR3 region has the DNA TGTGCCAGCAGTAGGGGGGGGCGGGAGCAGTACTTC. V usage is TRBV12-3 or TRBV12-4 and J usage is TRBJ2-7, with D tentatively TRBD2 (7 bases). This CDR3 comprises 12 residues. V lost 5 bases and J 7 bases, leaving 12 bases between the germline ends.

V and J are TRBV5-1 and TRBJ2-4; D is ambiguous. The V and J ends lost 4 bases and 5 bases respectively, with 16 bases between them. Germline values: CDR1 SGHRS, CDR2 YFSETQ. There are 15 residues in the CDR3. The CDR3: CASSTDLRPENIQYF. The CDR3 DNA sequence: TGCGCCAGCAGCACCGATCTGAGGCCCGAAAACATTCAGTACTTC.

This clone showed up just a few times. The V call is TRBV28, the J call TRBJ1-5; D perhaps matches TRBD1 (6 bases). Trimming took off 2 bases at V and 4 bases at J, with 12 bases between the two ends. This CDR3 has 15 residues. Germline CDR1 is MDHEN and CDR2 is SYDVKM. The CDR3 DNA sequence: TGTGCCAGCAGTTTACCTCAGGGGATGAATCAGCCCCAGCATTTT. As protein: CASSLPQGMNQPQHF. Supplemented by reference TRBV28 and TRBJ1-5, the full variable domain reads DVKVTQSSRYLVKRTGEKVFLECVQDMDHENMFWYRQDPGLGLRLIYFSYDVKMKEKGDIPEGYSVSREKKERFSLILESASTNQTSMYLCASSLPQGMNQPQHFGDGTRLSIL.

The rearrangement uses TRBV13 and TRBJ2-7; 7 bases map to TRBD1. Germline-derived CDR1 and CDR2 are PRHDT and FYEKMQ (reference sequence). The CDR3 totals 13 residues. The J segment lost 1 base and the V segment lost 4 bases, leaving 1 base of the junction unmatched. The CDR3 nucleotides are TGTGCCAGCAGCTCGGGACAGTCCTACGAGCAGTACTTC. Its protein is CASSSGQSYEQYF.

J is TRBJ2-7 and V is TRBV6-1; tentatively, D is TRBD2 (5 bases). Trimming cost V 2 bases and J 0 bases, with 17 bases left between them. Germline assignment: CDR1 MNHNS and CDR2 SASEGT. This CDR3 contains 17 residues. CDR3 nucleotide sequence: TGTGCCAGCAGTGAAACCGAAGGAGGCCTCCTCTCCTACGAGCAGTACTTC. This translates into CASSETEGGLLSYEQYF.

This rearrangement joins TRBV18 to TRBJ1-1; the match to TRBD1 covers 12 bases. This CDR3 is 16 amino acids long. CDR1 is KGHSH, CDR2 LQKENI, per germline. V lost 9 bases to trimming and J lost 0 bases; unmatched junction nucleotides: 8. The CDR3 is CASSPGQGALNTEAFF. In DNA, the CDR3 is TGTGCCAGTTCCCCGGGACAGGGGGCCCTGAACACTGAAGCTTTCTTT. Drawing the rest from reference TRBV18 and TRBJ1-1, the complete variable domain is NAGVMQNPRHLVRRRGQEARLRCSPMKGHSHVYWYRQLPEEGLKFMVYLQKENIIDESGMPKERFSAEFPKEGPSILRIQQVVRGDSAAYFCASSPGQGALNTEAFFGQGTRLTVV.

The genes are TRBV5-1 and TRBJ1-2, with D unresolved. Trimming left V 0 bases short and J 2 bases short, with 17 bases between. Germline assignment: CDR1 SGHRS and CDR2 YFSETQ. The length of the CDR3 is 17 residues. As DNA, the CDR3 is TGCGCCAGCAGCTTGGAGGGAGCTCCAAGACGAAACTATGGCTACACCTTC. Amino acids: CASSLEGAPRRNYGYTF.

This clone occurred once. The V gene is TRBV27, the J gene TRBJ1-2; perhaps TRBD1 as D (5 bases). The CDR3 sequence is 14 residues long. V was cut by 7 bases and J by 4 bases, with 16 bases left in between. Germline CDR1 reads MNHEY; CDR2 reads SMNVEV (reference sequence). The CDR3 is CASTTAGGGYGYTF. CDR3 bases: TGTGCCAGCACCACGGCGGGGGGTGGCTATGGCTACACCTTC.

The chain has TRBV6-2 or TRBV6-3 and TRBJ2-1; TRBD2 agrees at 8 bases. Germline loops: CDR1 MNHEY, CDR2 SVGEGT. V shed 2 bases, J shed 13 bases, and the junction held 7 bases outside the gene matches. The CDR3 is 13 amino acids. CDR3 in amino acids: CASSYDARGEQFF. The DNA for the CDR3 is TGTGCCAGCAGTTACGACGCGCGGGGGGAACAGTTCTTC.

This chain uses TRBV28 with TRBJ2-7; D remains unclear. Looked up from germline, CDR1 is MDHEN and CDR2 is SYDVKM. The CDR3 contains 12 residues. V was cut by 6 bases and J by 3 bases, with 9 bases left in between. The CDR3 bases are TGTGCCAGCAGCCGACGGAGCTACGAGCAGTACTTC. It yields the protein CASSRRSYEQYF.

This clone was counted only a few times. V gene TRBV27 combines with J gene TRBJ2-7, with 11 bases fitting TRBD2. The CDR3 is 14 residues long. Unmatched junction bases numbered 1, after V lost 3 bases and J lost 3 bases. Germline V gene sequence: CDR1 MNHEY, CDR2 SMNVEV (reference sequence). Here the CDR3 reads CASSFTSGSYEQYF. The CDR3 DNA is TGTGCCAGCAGTTTTACTAGCGGGAGCTACGAGCAGTACTTC.

V usage is TRBV28 and J usage is TRBJ1-5, with TRBD1 identical over 8 bases. This CDR3 is 15 amino acids long. From germline, CDR1 is MDHEN and CDR2 SYDVKM. After removal of 4 bases from V and 4 bases from J, the junction contained 6 bases not matched to a gene. The CDR3: CASSSGGGLNQPQHF. The CDR3 DNA sequence: TGTGCCAGCAGTTCAGGGGGCGGATTGAATCAGCCCCAGCATTTT.

The chain has TRBV5-1 and TRBJ1-2, with D possibly matching TRBD1 (6 bases). CDR1 is SGHRS and CDR2 is YFSETQ in the germline V gene. V lost 0 bases, J lost 4 bases, and 13 bases lay in between. CDR3 length: 15 residues. The CDR3 nucleotides are TGCGCCAGCAGCTTGGGCTCGGGACACTTCTATGGCTACACCTTC. As protein: CASSLGSGHFYGYTF.

The rearrangement uses TRBV10-2 and TRBJ2-7; perhaps TRBD2 as D (6 bases). CDR1 WSHSY and CDR2 SAAADI come from the germline V gene. The CDR3 is 14 residues long. Trimming stripped 5 bases from V and 3 bases from J, with 14 bases between. CDR3: CASSRGRLGYEQYF. The CDR3 region has the DNA TGCGCCAGCAGTCGCGGTCGACTAGGCTACGAGCAGTACTTC.

This clone has a single count. The chain recombines TRBV21-1 with TRBJ2-2; the listed D gene, TRBD1, was not tested against the DNA. TRBV21-1 is a pseudogene locus. CDR3 length equals 16 residues. The CDR3 nucleotides read TGTGCCAGCAGCAAAGCCCTGGGACAGGGCACCGGGGAGCTGTTTTTT. Encoded protein: CASSKALGQGTGELFF.

This clone occurred a few times. The chain uses TRBV6-5 and TRBJ1-2; 9 nucleotides match TRBD1. The CDR3 extends over 14 amino acids. V shed 4 bases and J 8 bases; nucleotides not matched to a gene: 8. Germline CDR1 reads MNHEY; CDR2 reads SVGAGI. The DNA for the CDR3 is TGTGCCAGCAGTTGGACCGGACAGGGGATAGGCTACACCTTC. Translated, it gives CASSWTGQGIGYTF.